The rows below give T cell receptor beta chains drawn from one sample of a study of CD8 T cells in Susac syndrome. TCRdb analysed the immunoSEQ multiplex PCR reads with MiXCR anew, one entry per CDR3 protein. Among about 300,000 distinct CDR3 sequences listed, roughly 85% were seen once. The sequenced sample consisted of CD8+ T cells from PBMCs. The receptor set was obtained from a human donor with multiple sclerosis. Both conserved end residues are part of each CDR3. The D gene is left open where the match is weak. Clone size is given for some rows only: seen once, a few or many times, or a class if the clone is expanded.

V gene	D gene	J gene	clone size	CDR3 DNA	CDR3 protein
TRBV27	NA	TRBJ2-7	NA	TGTGCCAGCAGTTTAGTGCGGGCCTCAGGCGTCTACGAGCAGTACTTC	CASSLVRASGVYEQYF
TRBV28	TRBD1	TRBJ2-3	NA	TGTGCCAGCCACCTACCGGGACAGGGGAGCTCAAATACGCAGTATTTT	CASHLPGQGSSNTQYF
TRBV15	TRBD2	TRBJ2-7	NA	TGTGCCACCAGCGTACCCGCGGGAGTCTCCTACGAGCAGTACTTC	CATSVPAGVSYEQYF
TRBV4-3	TRBD1	TRBJ2-2	NA	TGCGCCAGCAGCTCCGGGACAGCGGCCACCGGGGAGCTGTTTTTT	CASSSGTAATGELFF
TRBV27	NA	TRBJ2-7	NA	TGTGCCAGCAGTTTCGCTGGCGAGGGCTACGAGCAGTACTTC	CASSFAGEGYEQYF
TRBV10-3	TRBD1	TRBJ2-7	NA	TGTGCCATCAGTGGGGACAGGAACCTCTACGAGCAGTACTTC	CAISGDRNLYEQYF
TRBV20-1	TRBD1	TRBJ2-1	NA	TGCAGTGCCTTTTACCTCGACAGGGGCTCCTACAATGAGCAGTTCTTC	CSAFYLDRGSYNEQFF
TRBV13	NA	TRBJ2-7	NA	TGTGCCAGCAGCCCACTAGCAGCCAGCGCCGAGCAGTACTTC	CASSPLAASAEQYF
TRBV7-9	TRBD1	TRBJ2-7	NA	TGTGCCACCCAACAGGGGGTAAACTCCTACGAGCAGTACTTC	CATQQGVNSYEQYF
TRBV10-3	TRBD2	TRBJ2-1	NA	TGTGCCACCAGTGAGTCTAAGGCGGGGGCCTACAATGAGCAGTTCTTC	CATSESKAGAYNEQFF
TRBV27	NA	TRBJ1-1	NA	TGTGCCAGCAGTTCAACCACTCTTGAAGCTTTCTTT	CASSSTTLEAFF
TRBV15	TRBD1	TRBJ1-2	NA	TGTGCCACCAGCAGTCGGGACAGGGAAAACTATGGCTACACCTTC	CATSSRDRENYGYTF
TRBV4-2	NA	TRBJ2-2	NA	TGTGCCAGCAGCCAAGTTTCGGGGAACACCGGGGAGCTGTTTTTT	CASSQVSGNTGELFF
TRBV30	TRBD1	TRBJ1-2	NA	TGTGCCTGTCCCACAGGGGTCCCCCTTTATGGCTACACCTTC	CACPTGVPLYGYTF
TRBV4-3	NA	TRBJ1-3	NA	TGCGCCAGCAGCCAAGAAGGGGTAGGGATGAACACCATATATTTT	CASSQEGVGMNTIYF
TRBV12-3/TRBV12-4	TRBD2	TRBJ2-7	NA	TGTGCCAGCAGTTTAACAGCGGGAGCCTACGAGCAGTACTTC	CASSLTAGAYEQYF
TRBV28	NA	TRBJ2-1	NA	TGTGCCAGCACCCGACTGGGGAATGAGCAGTTCTTC	CASTRLGNEQFF
TRBV25-1	NA	TRBJ2-1	few	TGTGCCAGCAGTGAAGGGCAAGCCGAGCAGTTCTTC	CASSEGQAEQFF
TRBV20-1	TRBD2	TRBJ2-7	NA	TGCAGTGCTAGAGAGACCTCTCTTGGGCTAGCGGGAGGGCGATGGGAGCAGTACTTC	CSARETSLGLAGGRWEQYF
TRBV5-6	TRBD1	TRBJ1-5	NA	TGTGCCAGCAGCTTGGCGACGGGACAGCTGAATCAGCCCCAGCATTTT	CASSLATGQLNQPQHF
TRBV9	NA	TRBJ1-3	NA	TGTGCCAGCAGCGTAGGCAGGTCTCCTGGAAACACCATATATTTT	CASSVGRSPGNTIYF
TRBV11-2	TRBD1	TRBJ2-7	few	TGTGCCAGCAGCTACGGGACAGGGACGTACGAGCAGTACTTC	CASSYGTGTYEQYF
TRBV12-2	NA	TRBJ2-1	NA	TGTGCAAGTCGCTTGGAGGTCTTTACTAGAAGTGACAATGAGCAGTTCTTC	CASRLEVFTRSDNEQFF
TRBV10-3	NA	TRBJ2-1	NA	TGTGCCATCAGTGACCCCGGGACTTTCTACAATGAGCAGTTCTTC	CAISDPGTFYNEQFF
TRBV28	TRBD1	TRBJ2-2	NA	TGTGCCGGCAGACAGGGTAACACCGGGGAGCTGTTTTTT	CAGRQGNTGELFF
TRBV5-4	NA	TRBJ1-1	NA	TGTGCCAGCAGCTGTCCCCGAATTGGGGACACTGAAGCTTTCTTT	CASSCPRIGDTEAFF
TRBV7-9	TRBD1	TRBJ1-5	NA	TGTGCCAGCAGCTCCGGACAGGGATCTAATCAGCCCCAGCATTTT	CASSSGQGSNQPQHF
TRBV9	TRBD2	TRBJ2-5	NA	TGTGCCAGCAGCGAGCGAGCGGGAGGGCAAGAGACCCAGTACTTC	CASSERAGGQETQYF
TRBV18	TRBD1	TRBJ1-2	NA	TGTGCCAGCTCACCCAAACCGGGACAGGGCTATGGCTACACCTTC	CASSPKPGQGYGYTF
TRBV5-1	TRBD2	TRBJ2-1	NA	TGCGCCAGCGGAATCCGGGGGGACCAGAGCGGGGCCTACAATGAGCAGTTCTTC	CASGIRGDQSGAYNEQFF
TRBV6-2/TRBV6-3	NA	TRBJ1-4	NA	TGTGCCAGCAGTTATGTCCGGGGTAATGAAAAACTGTTTTTT	CASSYVRGNEKLFF
TRBV4-1	NA	TRBJ2-1	NA	TGCGCCAGCAGCCAAGTTCTGGCGGGAGAGCAGTTCTTC	CASSQVLAGEQFF
TRBV4-3	TRBD1	TRBJ1-3	NA	TGCGCCAGCAGCCCCAACGGACAGGGCATCTCTGGAAACACCATATATTTT	CASSPNGQGISGNTIYF
TRBV4-1	TRBD1	TRBJ2-1	NA	TGCGCCAGCAGCCAAGGAGGGACAGGGGTCGGTGAGCAGTTCTTC	CASSQGGTGVGEQFF
TRBV9	NA	TRBJ2-7	NA	TGTGCCAGCAGCCACTCAGCCCGGACGGGGTCCTACGAGCAGTACTTC	CASSHSARTGSYEQYF
TRBV19	NA	TRBJ2-7	NA	TGTGCCACCAACGGGGTTGGGGAGGCCTACGAGCAGTACTTC	CATNGVGEAYEQYF
TRBV10-2	NA	TRBJ1-1	NA	TGCGCCAGCACCCTCGGCCCGGTGAACACTGAAGCTTTCTTT	CASTLGPVNTEAFF
TRBV6-5	TRBD2	TRBJ2-5	NA	TGTGCCAGCAGTTGGAGGCTCCCGGGAGGGTTGGGGGAGACCCAGTACTTC	CASSWRLPGGLGETQYF
TRBV12-3/TRBV12-4	NA	TRBJ1-2	NA	TGTGCCAGCTCATGGGCCTATGGCTACACCTTC	CASSWAYGYTF
TRBV9	NA	TRBJ2-7	NA	TGTGCCAGCAGCTCAGGGTCCTTCGAGCAGTACTTC	CASSSGSFEQYF
TRBV3-1	TRBD2	TRBJ2-3	NA	TGTGCCAGCAGCCAAGAGACTGTAGCGGGAGGGCCGAATACGCAGTATTTT	CASSQETVAGGPNTQYF
TRBV9	NA	TRBJ1-2	NA	TGTGCCAGCAGCGCAACATCAGGAGCTAACTATGGCTACACCTTC	CASSATSGANYGYTF
TRBV15	TRBD2	TRBJ2-7	NA	TGTGCCACCAGCAGAGATCTGGGCCCCGGGACTAGCTTCTACGAGCAGTACTTC	CATSRDLGPGTSFYEQYF
TRBV14	TRBD2	TRBJ2-3	NA	TGTGCCAGCAGCCAATCCGGACTAGCGGGAGGTTTGGATACGCAGTATTTT	CASSQSGLAGGLDTQYF
TRBV25-1	TRBD2	TRBJ2-7	NA	TGTGCCAGCAGTGGATCCGGGACTATCTCCTACGAGCAGTACTTC	CASSGSGTISYEQYF
TRBV30	NA	TRBJ2-1	NA	TGTGCCTGGATGGCCAACAATGAGCAGTTCTTC	CAWMANNEQFF
TRBV9	TRBD1	TRBJ2-7	few	TGTGCCAGCAGTCGAGGACAGGATTCCTCCTACGAGCAGTACTTC	CASSRGQDSSYEQYF